This entry lists 18 T cell receptor beta chains sequenced from one sample in a study of T cell responses to AZD1222 COVID-19 vaccine. Assay used: immunoSEQ multiplex PCR; TCRdb lists only in-frame clones, some missing. The table includes 150,000 to 190,000 clones, approximately 90% detected once. The sample in question was peripheral blood, obtained on day 0 of AZD1222 vaccination. The receptor source for this set is an adult in good health.

V usage is TRBV21-1 and J usage is TRBJ2-3; TRBD2 is the table's D call and was not checked against the DNA. TRBV21-1 is flagged as a pseudogene. The CDR3 contains 20 residues. CDR3: CASSKNKGLAGGGYTDTQYF. The CDR3 DNA is TGTGCCAGCAGCAAAAATAAAGGGCTAGCGGGGGGAGGGTACACAGATACGCAGTATTTT.

The chain couples TRBV7-3 to TRBJ2-2; possibly TRBD2 for D (6 bases). Between the trimmed V and J ends, which lost 1 base and 4 bases, there was a span of 10 bases. The CDR3 is 15 amino acids. Germline lookup yields CDR1 SGHTA and CDR2 FQGTGA. In DNA form, the CDR3 reads TGTGCCAGCAGCTTAAAGACTAGGGCCACCGGGGAGCTGTTTTTT. Its translation is CASSLKTRATGELFF. The variable domain in full, completed from reference TRBV7-3 and TRBJ2-2, reads GAGVSQTPSNKVTEKGKYVELRCDPISGHTALYWYRQSLGQGPEFLIYFQGTGAADDSGLPNDRFFAVRPEGSVSTLKIQRTERGDSAVYLCASSLKTRATGELFFGEGSRLTVL.

The rearrangement joins TRBV6-2 or TRBV6-3 to TRBJ2-7; TRBD2 matches 10 bases. Per the germline V gene, CDR1 is MNHEY and CDR2 is SVGEGT. The junction had 8 bases not matched to a gene; V was cut back by 6 bases and J by 3 bases. The CDR3 runs to 15 residues. CDR3 nucleotide sequence: TGTGCCAGCAGCTCCCTAGCGGGAGCGGGCTACGAGCAGTACTTC. Amino acid sequence: CASSSLAGAGYEQYF.

The V call is TRBV28, the J call TRBJ1-4; maybe TRBD1 (5 bases). The germline CDR1 and CDR2 sequences are MDHEN and SYDVKM. The V and J ends lost 6 bases and 12 bases respectively, with 14 bases between them. The CDR3 contains 12 residues. The DNA for the CDR3 is TGTGCCAGCAGACCCGACAGACTGCAACTGTTTTTT. Residues: CASRPDRLQLFF.

To note about this clone: The same CDR3 also results from other DNA sequences found in this sample. The rearrangement links TRBV27 to TRBJ1-6; no reliable D call. CDR3 length: 12 amino acids. Germline values: CDR1 MNHEY, CDR2 SMNVEV (reference sequence). The ends were cut back, 2 bases at V and 7 bases at J, with 3 bases in the middle. The CDR3 DNA reads TGTGCCAGCAGTTTAGGGAATTCACCCCTCCACTTT. It codes for CASSLGNSPLHF.

The rearrangement links TRBV18 to TRBJ2-7; D gene uncertain. The length of the CDR3 is 14 residues. CDR1 KGHSH and CDR2 LQKENI come from the germline V gene. Deletions cut 1 base from V and 3 bases from J, with 10 bases between. The CDR3 loop reads CASSPLGWGYEQYF. The CDR3 region has the DNA TGTGCCAGCTCACCACTTGGGTGGGGCTACGAGCAGTACTTC.

This chain joins TRBV7-3 and TRBJ2-2; 7 nucleotides agree with TRBD2. The CDR3 consists of 16 residues. The V and J ends lost 0 bases and 1 base, in that order; junction bases with no gene match: 2. Germline assignment: CDR1 SGHTA and CDR2 FQGTGA. CDR3 loop: CASSLTGLLNTGELFF. CDR3 bases: TGTGCCAGCAGCTTAACGGGACTACTGAACACCGGGGAGCTGTTTTTT.

The chain couples TRBV9 to TRBJ2-1; 10 nucleotides match TRBD2. V lost 0 bases, J lost 8 bases, and 5 bases stayed unmatched. From germline, CDR1 is SGDLS and CDR2 YYNGEE. The CDR3 sequence is 15 residues long. DNA of the CDR3: TGTGCCAGCAGCGTAGGAGCGGGAGGGCCGGATGAGCAGTTCTTC. Its translation: CASSVGAGGPDEQFF.

The gene calls are TRBV5-8 and TRBJ2-7; 7 bases align to TRBD1. From germline, CDR1 is SGHTS and CDR2 YDEGEE. The ends lost 4 bases at V and 6 bases at J; junction bases unmatched: 10. The CDR3 is 14 amino acids. CDR3 bases: TGTGCCAGCAGCCAGAAGACAGGGCTCACCGAGCAGTACTTC. This translates into CASSQKTGLTEQYF. The variable domain in full, with the rest retrieved from reference TRBV5-8 and TRBJ2-7, is EAGVTQSPTHLIKTRGQQATLRCSPISGHTSVYWYQQALGLGLQFLLWYDEGEERNRGNFPPRFSGRQFPNYSSELNVNALELEDSALYLCASSQKTGLTEQYFGPGTRLTVT.

The CDR3 spells CASSYSIGLAVYEQYF. CDR3 DNA: TGTGCCAGCAGTTACTCGATCGGCCTAGCGGTCTACGAGCAGTACTTC. The V call is TRBV6-5, the J call TRBJ2-7; 7 positions match TRBD2. V shed 0 bases, J shed 3 bases, and the junction held 8 bases outside the gene matches. The V gene's germline CDR1 is MNHEY and CDR2 SVGAGI. The CDR3 runs 16 residues.

The chain joins TRBV6-5 to TRBJ1-1; D gene unclear. The CDR3 runs to 12 residues. The germline V gene encodes CDR1 MNHEY and CDR2 SVGAGI. Trimming shortened V by 7 bases and J by 7 bases, and 13 bases separated the two germline ends. CDR3 in amino acids: CASNPPHREAFF. The CDR3 DNA sequence: TGTGCCAGCAATCCCCCCCACCGTGAAGCTTTCTTT.

V and J are TRBV5-6 and TRBJ1-1; D perhaps matches TRBD1 (5 bases). This CDR3 contains 14 residues. Germline lookup yields CDR1 SGHDT and CDR2 YYEEEE. V lost 4 bases and J 4 bases, leaving 14 bases between the germline ends. The CDR3 here is CASSADPGPTEAFF. The CDR3, as DNA: TGTGCCAGCAGCGCCGATCCGGGACCCACTGAAGCTTTCTTT.

V usage is TRBV27 and J usage is TRBJ2-1; D gene uncertain. Per germline, CDR1 MNHEY and CDR2 SMNVEV (reference sequence). This CDR3 contains 13 residues. The V end lost 0 bases, the J end lost 3 bases, and 3 bases lay between the germline ends. The CDR3 spells CASSLSIYNEQFF. In DNA form, the CDR3 reads TGTGCCAGCAGTTTATCGATCTACAATGAGCAGTTCTTC.

The chain joins TRBV20-1 to TRBJ1-2, with unresolved D. The CDR3 consists of 10 residues. Trimming took off 6 bases at V and 8 bases at J, with 10 bases between the two ends. CDR1 DFQATT and CDR2 SNEGSKA come from the germline V gene (reference sequence). The CDR3 nucleotides are TGCAGTGCAAGCCTGGGGGGCTACACCTTC. It encodes CSASLGGYTF.

This chain uses TRBV27 with TRBJ2-1; the match to TRBD1 covers 7 bases. With 5 bases clipped from V and 12 bases from J, the junction kept 10 bases outside the gene matches. This CDR3 has 13 amino acids. From germline, CDR1 is MNHEY and CDR2 SMNVEV (reference sequence). CDR3 region: CASSSDRQGRQFF. CDR3 bases: TGTGCCAGCAGTAGCGACCGACAGGGAAGGCAGTTCTTC.

This chain joins TRBV18 and TRBJ1-2; 7 nucleotides match TRBD1. V lost 0 bases to trimming and J lost 5 bases; unmatched junction nucleotides: 18. CDR1 is KGHSH, CDR2 LQKENI, per germline. The CDR3 contains 19 residues. CDR3 coding DNA: TGTGCCAGCTCACCACCGGTTACAGGTCGGGACAGAACCACTTATGGCTACACCTTC. Its protein is CASSPPVTGRDRTTYGYTF.

The chain couples TRBV19 to TRBJ2-3, with D tentatively TRBD2 (5 bases). The germline gives CDR1 LNHDA, CDR2 SQIVND (reference sequence). The CDR3 runs to 15 residues. The germline V and J ends were trimmed by 3 bases and 3 bases, with 13 bases remaining between them. The CDR3: CASSMLASRTDTQYF. Here the CDR3 DNA reads TGTGCCAGTAGTATGTTAGCGTCTCGTACAGATACGCAGTATTTT.

The chain links TRBV10-3 to TRBJ1-2; D possibly corresponds to TRBD1 (6 bases). Looked up from germline, CDR1 is ENHRY and CDR2 is SYGVKD. There are 13 residues in the CDR3. The V and J ends lost 5 bases and 8 bases respectively, with 15 bases between them. This CDR3 reads CAISTQGLSGYTF. In nucleotides, the CDR3 is TGTGCCATCAGTACACAGGGTTTATCAGGCTACACCTTC.